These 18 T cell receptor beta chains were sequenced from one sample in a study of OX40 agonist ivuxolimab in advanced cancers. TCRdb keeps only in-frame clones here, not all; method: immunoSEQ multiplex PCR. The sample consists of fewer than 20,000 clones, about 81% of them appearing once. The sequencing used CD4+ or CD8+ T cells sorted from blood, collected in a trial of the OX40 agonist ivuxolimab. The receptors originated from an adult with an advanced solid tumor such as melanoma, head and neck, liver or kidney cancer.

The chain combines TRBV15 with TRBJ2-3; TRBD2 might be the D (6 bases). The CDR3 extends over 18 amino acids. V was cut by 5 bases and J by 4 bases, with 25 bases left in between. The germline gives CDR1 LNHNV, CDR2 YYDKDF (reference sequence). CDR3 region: CATSPGVAARSWADTQYF. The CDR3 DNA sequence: TGTGCCACCAGCCCGGGGGTAGCGGCTAGATCATGGGCAGATACGCAGTATTTT. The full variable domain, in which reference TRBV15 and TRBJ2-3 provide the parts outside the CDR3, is DAMVIQNPRYQVTQFGKPVTLSCSQTLNHNVMYWYQQKSSQAPKLLFHYYDKDFNNEADTPDNFQSRRPNTSFCFLDIRSPGLGDTAMYLCATSPGVAARSWADTQYFGPGTRLTVL.

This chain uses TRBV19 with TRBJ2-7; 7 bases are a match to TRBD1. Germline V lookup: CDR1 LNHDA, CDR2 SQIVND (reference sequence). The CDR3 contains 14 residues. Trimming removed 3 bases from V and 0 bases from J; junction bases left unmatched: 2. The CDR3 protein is CASSMTGSSYEQYF. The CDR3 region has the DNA TGTGCCAGTAGTATGACAGGGAGCTCCTACGAGCAGTACTTC.

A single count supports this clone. CDR3 loop: CASSLYGQRNNSPLHF. The DNA of the CDR3 is TGTGCCAGCAGCTTATATGGACAGAGAAATAATTCACCCCTCCACTTT. The genes are TRBV7-8 and TRBJ1-6; a weak D match, TRBD1 (6 bases). The germline gives CDR1 SGHVS, CDR2 FQNEAQ. Trimming removed 2 bases from V and 5 bases from J, with 13 bases in between. There are 16 residues in the CDR3.

CDR3 loop: CASSLSSGTQPQHF. The CDR3 DNA reads TGTGCCAGCAGTTTATCGTCAGGGACTCAGCCCCAGCATTTT. The chain employs TRBV27 and TRBJ1-5, with D tentatively TRBD1 (5 bases). The CDR3 spans 14 residues. Germline assignment: CDR1 MNHEY and CDR2 SMNVEV (reference sequence). The V gene lost 0 bases and the J gene lost 6 bases, with 9 bases spanning the gap.

The CDR3: CASSLEQGHIQYF. The CDR3 DNA reads as TGTGCCAGCAGCTTAGAACAGGGGCACATTCAGTACTTC. This chain links TRBV7-2 with TRBJ2-4, with 7 bases that match TRBD1. The CDR3 consists of 13 residues. V dropped 1 base and J dropped 8; count of bases not matched to a gene: 2. Germline CDR1 is SGHTA and CDR2 is FQGNSA.

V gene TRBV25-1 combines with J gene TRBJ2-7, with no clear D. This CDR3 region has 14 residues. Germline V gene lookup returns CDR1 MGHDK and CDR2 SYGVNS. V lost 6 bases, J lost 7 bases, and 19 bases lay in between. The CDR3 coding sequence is TGTGCCAGCAGCGCCTCAGAGCCGCCTAGGGAGCAGTACTTC. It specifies CASSASEPPREQYF.

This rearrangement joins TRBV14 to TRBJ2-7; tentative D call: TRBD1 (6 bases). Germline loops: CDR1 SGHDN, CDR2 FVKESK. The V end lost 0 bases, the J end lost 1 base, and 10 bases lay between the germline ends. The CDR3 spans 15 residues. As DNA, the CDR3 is TGTGCCAGCAGCCAAGATTGGGACACGTCCTACGAGCAGTACTTC. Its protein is CASSQDWDTSYEQYF.

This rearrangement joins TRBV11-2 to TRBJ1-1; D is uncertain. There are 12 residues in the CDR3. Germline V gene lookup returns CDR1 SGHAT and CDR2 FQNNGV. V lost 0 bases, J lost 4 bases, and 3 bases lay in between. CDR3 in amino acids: CASSLDTTEAFF. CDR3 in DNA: TGTGCCAGCAGCTTAGACACCACTGAAGCTTTCTTT.

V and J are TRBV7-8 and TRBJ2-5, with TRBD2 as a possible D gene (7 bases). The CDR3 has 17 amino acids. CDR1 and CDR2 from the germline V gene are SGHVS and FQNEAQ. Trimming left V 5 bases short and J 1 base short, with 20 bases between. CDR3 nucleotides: TGTGCCAGCAGCCCGGGAGCTGGTGGGGGGGCCCAAGAGACCCAGTACTTC. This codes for CASSPGAGGGAQETQYF.

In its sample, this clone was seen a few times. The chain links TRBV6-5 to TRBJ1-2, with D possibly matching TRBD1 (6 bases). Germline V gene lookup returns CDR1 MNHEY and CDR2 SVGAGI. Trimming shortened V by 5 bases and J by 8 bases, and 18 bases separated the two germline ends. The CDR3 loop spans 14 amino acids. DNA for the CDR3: TGTGCCAGCAGTGAAATGGGGGGGGCGAGAGGCTACACCTTC. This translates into CASSEMGGARGYTF.

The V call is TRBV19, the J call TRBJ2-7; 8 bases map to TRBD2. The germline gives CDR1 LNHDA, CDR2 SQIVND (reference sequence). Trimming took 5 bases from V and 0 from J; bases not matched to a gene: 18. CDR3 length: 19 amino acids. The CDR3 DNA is TGTGCCAGTAGTGTGGGTGGGGAAAGCGGGAGCCCACTCTCCTACGAGCAGTACTTC. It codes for CASSVGGESGSPLSYEQYF.

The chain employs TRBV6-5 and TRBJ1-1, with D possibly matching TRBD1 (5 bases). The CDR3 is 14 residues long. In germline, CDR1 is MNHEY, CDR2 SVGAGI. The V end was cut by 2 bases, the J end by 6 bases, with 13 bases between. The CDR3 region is CASSYRVQAAEAFF. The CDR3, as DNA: TGTGCCAGCAGTTACAGGGTACAGGCGGCTGAAGCTTTCTTT.

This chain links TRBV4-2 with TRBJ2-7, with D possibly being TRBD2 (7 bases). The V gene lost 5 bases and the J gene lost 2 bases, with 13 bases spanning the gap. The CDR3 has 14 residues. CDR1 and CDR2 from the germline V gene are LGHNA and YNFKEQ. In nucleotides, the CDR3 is TGTGCCAGCAGCTTGGGGGGGGCCCCCTACGAGCAGTACTTC. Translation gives CASSLGGAPYEQYF.

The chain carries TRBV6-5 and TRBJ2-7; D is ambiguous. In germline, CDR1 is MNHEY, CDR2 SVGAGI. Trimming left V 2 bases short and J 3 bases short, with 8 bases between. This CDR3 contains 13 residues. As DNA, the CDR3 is TGTGCCAGCAGTTACGGTGAGATCTACGAGCAGTACTTC. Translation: CASSYGEIYEQYF.

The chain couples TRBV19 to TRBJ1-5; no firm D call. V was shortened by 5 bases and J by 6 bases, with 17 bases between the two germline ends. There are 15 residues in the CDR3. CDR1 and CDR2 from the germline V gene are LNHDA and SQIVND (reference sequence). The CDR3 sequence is CASSFSASEGQPQHF. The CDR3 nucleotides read TGTGCCAGTAGTTTCTCGGCCTCGGAGGGTCAGCCCCAGCATTTT. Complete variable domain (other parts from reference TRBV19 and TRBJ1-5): DGGITQSPKYLFRKEGQNVTLSCEQNLNHDAMYWYRQDPGQGLRLIYYSQIVNDFQKGDIAEGYSVSREKKESFPLTVTSAQKNPTAFYLCASSFSASEGQPQHFGDGTRLSIL.

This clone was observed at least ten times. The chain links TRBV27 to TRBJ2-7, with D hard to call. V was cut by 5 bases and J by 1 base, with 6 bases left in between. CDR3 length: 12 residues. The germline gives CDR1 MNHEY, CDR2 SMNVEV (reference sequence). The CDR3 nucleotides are TGTGCCAGCAGTCCCCCGTCCTACGAGCAGTACTTC. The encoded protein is CASSPPSYEQYF.

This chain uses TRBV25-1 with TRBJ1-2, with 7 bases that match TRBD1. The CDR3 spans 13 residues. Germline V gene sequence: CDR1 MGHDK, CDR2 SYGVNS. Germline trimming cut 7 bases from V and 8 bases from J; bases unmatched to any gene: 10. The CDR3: CASTPTGAEGYTF. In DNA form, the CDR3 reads TGTGCCAGCACCCCTACAGGGGCGGAAGGCTACACCTTC.

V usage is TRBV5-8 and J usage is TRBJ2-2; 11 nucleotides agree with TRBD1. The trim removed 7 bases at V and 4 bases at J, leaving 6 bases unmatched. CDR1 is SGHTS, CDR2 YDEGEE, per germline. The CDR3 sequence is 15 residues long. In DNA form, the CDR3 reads TGTGCCAGCCCCGCGGGGACAGGGGGCACCGGGGAGCTGTTTTTT. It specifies CASPAGTGGTGELFF.